The 21 T cell receptor beta chains below come from one sample, sequenced in a study of patients and donors after allogeneic stem cell transplantation. TCRdb reprocessed the RT-PCR reads with MiXCR, giving one entry per CDR3 protein. The data show 90,000 to 120,000 distinct CDR3 sequences, roughly 35% seen once. Sample: blood, either unsorted or a sorted T cell fraction (not recorded which). Source of these receptors: a human donor who was either an allogeneic HSCT recipient or a stem cell or donor lymphocyte infusion donor (not recorded which). It is not recorded whose cells these are; they may come from a transplant donor.

The genes are TRBV20-1 and TRBJ2-3; D is unresolved. The V end was cut by 0 bases, the J end by 3 bases, with 13 bases between. Germline CDR1 reads DFQATT; CDR2 reads SNEGSKA (reference sequence). This CDR3 comprises 15 residues. As DNA, the CDR3 is TGCAGTGCTAGAGATTTGCCTCTGAAGACAGATACGCAGTATTTT. Its protein product is CSARDLPLKTDTQYF.

This chain joins TRBV18 and TRBJ1-1; D gene ambiguous. CDR1 is KGHSH and CDR2 is LQKENI in the germline V gene. CDR3 size: 12 residues. With 5 bases removed from V and 3 bases from J, the gap between germline ends came to 7 bases. The DNA for the CDR3 is TGTGCCAGCTCAACCTTACACACTGAAGCTTTCTTT. It specifies CASSTLHTEAFF.

The chain links TRBV7-9 to TRBJ1-4; 12 bases are a match to TRBD1. V dropped 5 bases and J dropped 8; count of bases not matched to a gene: 6. CDR3 size: 15 residues. Germline-derived CDR1 and CDR2 are SEHNR and FQNEAQ (reference sequence). In nucleotides, the CDR3 is TGTGCCAGCAGCCTGGGACAGGGGGCTGCGGAAAAACTGTTTTTT. This codes for CASSLGQGAAEKLFF.

V usage is TRBV24-1 and J usage is TRBJ2-2; D might be TRBD2 (5 bases). The germline V gene has CDR1 KGHDR and CDR2 SFDVKD. V was shortened by 1 base and J by 1 base, with 6 bases between the two germline ends. The CDR3 covers 15 residues. The CDR3 is CATSDFRGNTGELFF. As DNA, the CDR3 is TGTGCCACCAGTGATTTCCGGGGGAACACCGGGGAGCTGTTTTTT.

The chain couples TRBV28 to TRBJ1-2; the D gene is possibly TRBD1 (5 bases). V was cut by 3 bases and J by 3 bases, with 23 bases left in between. The germline gives CDR1 MDHEN, CDR2 SYDVKM. CDR3 size: 18 residues. Here the CDR3 reads CASSFYSFWGRFDYGYTF. CDR3 in DNA: TGTGCCAGCAGTTTCTATAGCTTTTGGGGGAGGTTTGACTATGGCTACACCTTC.

This clonotype has only a few counts. The chain uses TRBV12-3 or TRBV12-4 and TRBJ1-1; D gene unclear. The V gene lost 5 bases and the J gene lost 0 bases, with 10 bases spanning the gap. CDR3 length: 14 residues. CDR3 amino acids: CASSLSTVNTEAFF. In DNA, the CDR3 is TGTGCCAGCAGTCTATCGACTGTGAACACTGAAGCTTTCTTT.

The chain is built from TRBV25-1 and TRBJ2-7; 11 nucleotides match TRBD2. Germline CDR1 is MGHDK and CDR2 is SYGVNS. The CDR3 extends over 16 amino acids. The J segment lost 5 bases and the V segment lost 3 bases, leaving 9 bases of the junction unmatched. CDR3 in amino acids: CASSEYSGRVLDEQYF. CDR3 coding DNA: TGTGCCAGCAGTGAGTATAGCGGGAGGGTCTTGGACGAGCAGTACTTC.

Only one count was recorded for this clonotype. V usage is TRBV15 and J usage is TRBJ2-1, with 8 bases matching TRBD2. CDR1 is LNHNV, CDR2 YYDKDF, per germline (reference sequence). This CDR3 has 15 residues. After removal of 0 bases from V and 2 bases from J, the junction contained 0 bases not matched to a gene. CDR3 sequence: CATSREAGAYNEQFF. For the CDR3, the DNA is TGTGCCACCAGCAGAGAAGCGGGAGCCTACAATGAGCAGTTCTTC.

The gene calls are TRBV7-2 and TRBJ1-5; 7 nucleotides agree with TRBD1. This CDR3 has 15 amino acids. CDR1 SGHTA and CDR2 FQGNSA come from the germline V gene. V was clipped by 2 bases and J by 1 base; unmatched bases: 2. In nucleotides, the CDR3 is TGTGCCAGCAGCTTACAGGGGGGGAGCAATCAGCCCCAGCATTTT. Protein: CASSLQGGSNQPQHF.

This clonotype was observed a handful of times. The chain combines TRBV20-1 with TRBJ1-2; no definite D call. V lost 6 bases, J lost 2 bases, and 10 bases lay in between. From germline, CDR1 is DFQATT and CDR2 SNEGSKA (reference sequence). This CDR3 spans 12 amino acids. The CDR3, as DNA: TGCAGTGCCAGCCGGGCGAACTATGGCTACACCTTC. Protein sequence: CSASRANYGYTF.

The V and J genes are TRBV30 and TRBJ2-4; D not resolved. CDR1 is GTSNPN, CDR2 SVGIG, per germline (reference sequence). V gave up 0 bases and J gave up 7 bases, with 13 bases separating them. The CDR3 totals 14 residues. Written as DNA, the CDR3 is TGTGCCTGGAGTGTATCGTGGATGGTGAACATTCAGTACTTC. It translates to CAWSVSWMVNIQYF.

The chain carries TRBV5-1 and TRBJ1-1; unclear D gene. Trimming pared 4 bases from V and 1 base from J, leaving 11 bases between. Germline V lookup: CDR1 SGHRS, CDR2 YFSETQ. The CDR3 has 14 amino acids. CDR3 in amino acids: CASSPSSQNTEAFF. CDR3 in DNA: TGCGCCAGCAGCCCAAGCTCCCAGAACACTGAAGCTTTCTTT.

This chain uses TRBV4-3 with TRBJ1-2; 10 bases are shared with TRBD1. Germline loops: CDR1 LGHNA, CDR2 YSLEER. V shed 4 bases, J shed 6 bases, and the junction held 11 bases outside the gene matches. The CDR3 is 16 residues long. CDR3 nucleotides: TGCGCCAGCAGCCGAGCCGGTTTCGGGACAGGGGATGGCTACACCTTC. Protein product: CASSRAGFGTGDGYTF.

This sequence joins TRBV6-2 or TRBV6-3 and TRBJ2-7; D not certain. Trimming took off 5 bases at V and 0 bases at J, with 5 bases between the two ends. The germline CDR1 and CDR2 sequences are MNHEY and SVGEGT. This CDR3 is 12 amino acids long. CDR3 protein: CASSKGSYEQYF. The CDR3 region has the DNA TGTGCCAGCAGTAAGGGCTCCTACGAGCAGTACTTC.

The table lists this clonotype with many counts. This chain uses TRBV27 with TRBJ1-2; 7 nucleotides align to TRBD1. Germline CDR1 and CDR2: MNHEY and SMNVEV (reference sequence). The CDR3 extends over 15 amino acids. Trimming at V came to 0 bases and at J to 4 bases, leaving 5 bases not matched to a gene. CDR3 protein: CASSLSRGQTYGYTF. The CDR3 bases are TGTGCCAGCAGTTTATCGAGGGGACAGACCTATGGCTACACCTTC.

A single count supports this clonotype. This rearrangement joins TRBV3-1 to TRBJ2-1; D is uncertain. The CDR3 consists of 14 residues. V was pared by 5 bases and J by 0 bases, with 8 bases between. The germline V gene has CDR1 LGHDT and CDR2 YNNKEL (reference sequence). CDR3 loop: CASSSRSSYNEQFF. As DNA, the CDR3 is TGTGCCAGCAGCTCCCGAAGCTCCTACAATGAGCAGTTCTTC.

In this sample, this clonotype turned up a few times. V usage is TRBV27 and J usage is TRBJ1-3, with D unclear. V lost 8 bases and J 4 bases, leaving 15 bases between the germline ends. Per the germline V gene, CDR1 is MNHEY and CDR2 is SMNVEV (reference sequence). This CDR3 has 14 residues. In DNA, the CDR3 is TGTGCCAGCGGGGAAGTCGGATCCGGAAACACCATATATTTT. It yields the protein CASGEVGSGNTIYF.

This clonotype was seen a handful of times. The CDR3 DNA is TGTGCCAGCAGCTCAGGATTGGGCGGGGAGCTGTTTTTT. It specifies CASSSGLGGELFF. This chain uses TRBV12-3 or TRBV12-4 with TRBJ2-2; D gene ambiguous. The ends were cut back, 6 bases at V and 7 bases at J, with 12 bases in the middle. The CDR3 is 13 amino acids.

This clonotype showed up just once. The chain links TRBV6-6 to TRBJ2-5; tentatively, D is TRBD2 (6 bases). Germline CDR1 reads MNHNY; CDR2 reads SVGAGI (reference sequence). The CDR3 totals 16 residues. V lost 5 bases and J 5 bases, leaving 21 bases between the germline ends. CDR3 nucleotides: TGTGCCAGCAGTGAGCCGGGACTCCGAGTCTCGGAGACCCAGTACTTC. Amino acids: CASSEPGLRVSETQYF.

The chain has TRBV5-1 and TRBJ2-1, with D possibly TRBD2 on 6 matching bases. The CDR3 has 17 residues. V was clipped by 4 bases and J by 0 bases, with 17 bases between them. The germline V gene encodes CDR1 SGHRS and CDR2 YFSETQ. As DNA, the CDR3 is TGCGCCAGCAGCCCTCAACTAGCTTTGAGCTCCTACAATGAGCAGTTCTTC. It encodes CASSPQLALSSYNEQFF.

At least ten counts were recorded for this clonotype. This chain links TRBV6-5 with TRBJ1-1; maybe TRBD1 (5 bases). Germline V lookup: CDR1 MNHEY, CDR2 SVGAGI. This CDR3 spans 11 amino acids. Trimming took off 2 bases at V and 10 bases at J, with 8 bases between the two ends. CDR3 sequence (DNA): TGTGCCAGCAGTTACAGGGGATCAGCTTTCTTT. Protein sequence: CASSYRGSAFF.